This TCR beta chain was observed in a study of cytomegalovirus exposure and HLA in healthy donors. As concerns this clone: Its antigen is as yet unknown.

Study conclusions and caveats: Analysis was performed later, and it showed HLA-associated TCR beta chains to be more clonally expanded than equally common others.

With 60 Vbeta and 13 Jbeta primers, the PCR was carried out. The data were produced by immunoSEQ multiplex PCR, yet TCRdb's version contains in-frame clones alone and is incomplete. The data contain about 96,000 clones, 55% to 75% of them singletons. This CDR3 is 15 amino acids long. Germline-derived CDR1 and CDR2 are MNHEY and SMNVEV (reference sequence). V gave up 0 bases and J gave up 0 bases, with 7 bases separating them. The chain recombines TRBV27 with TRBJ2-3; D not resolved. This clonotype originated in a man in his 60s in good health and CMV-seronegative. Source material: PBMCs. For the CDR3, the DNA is TGTGCCAGCAGTTTATCCAGATCTAGCACAGATACGCAGTATTTT. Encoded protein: CASSLSRSSTDTQYF.